These 23 T cell receptor beta chains came from one sample sequenced in a study of blood T cell repertoires in COVID-19. Sequencing used immunoSEQ multiplex PCR; TCRdb keeps in-frame clones, though not all of them. Here the sample spans fewer than 250,000 clones, roughly 80% being singletons. The sequencing input was peripheral blood. These receptor sequences come from a woman between 45 and 60 years old with acute or convalescent COVID-19.

The chain combines TRBV9 with TRBJ2-1; perhaps TRBD2 as D (6 bases). This CDR3 has 19 amino acids. Germline V lookup: CDR1 SGDLS, CDR2 YYNGEE. The germline V and J ends were trimmed by 0 bases and 8 bases, with 27 bases remaining between them. In nucleotides, the CDR3 is TGTGCCAGCAGCGTAGAGGAGGGGTCAGGGTGGTCTTTAAGCGATGAGCAGTTCTTC. Its translation: CASSVEEGSGWSLSDEQFF.

The chain uses TRBV21-1 and TRBJ1-1; TRBD1 is taken as the D call from the table, unchecked against the DNA. TRBV21-1 is given as a pseudogene. The CDR3 length is 14 residues. CDR3: CASSKKWGGTEAFF. The CDR3, as DNA: TGTGCCAGCAGCAAAAAGTGGGGCGGCACTGAAGCTTTCTTT.

This clone was counted a single time. The V gene is TRBV28, the J gene TRBJ2-2, with 7 bases aligning to TRBD1. Germline CDR1 and CDR2: MDHEN and SYDVKM. V lost 1 base, J lost 7 bases, and 6 bases stayed unmatched. This CDR3 contains 15 residues. CDR3 in amino acids: CASSLSTGAGGELFF. CDR3 coding DNA: TGTGCCAGCAGTTTATCAACAGGGGCGGGCGGGGAGCTGTTTTTT.

This chain connects TRBV28 to TRBJ2-7; TRBD1 matches at 9 bases. The germline gives CDR1 MDHEN, CDR2 SYDVKM. The CDR3 consists of 14 residues. The junction had 8 bases not matched to a gene; V was cut back by 5 bases and J by 6 bases. CDR3 residues: CASSQRDRVSEQYF. The CDR3 DNA sequence: TGTGCCAGCAGTCAACGGGACAGGGTCTCCGAGCAGTACTTC.

Only a few counts were recorded for this clone. The J gene is TRBJ1-1, the V gene TRBV18; no clear D gene. Germline V CDR1 and CDR2: KGHSH, LQKENI. With 3 bases removed from V and 7 bases from J, the gap between germline ends came to 9 bases. The length of the CDR3 is 12 residues. DNA for the CDR3: TGTGCCAGCTCACCGACGGGAATTGAAGCTTTCTTT. Its protein is CASSPTGIEAFF.

A few counts support this clone. The CDR3 DNA follows: TGTGCCAGCTCACCTACTGATGGGGGCAAGAATGAAAAACTGTTTTTT. Protein: CASSPTDGGKNEKLFF. This chain links TRBV18 with TRBJ1-4; possibly TRBD1 for D (6 bases). The CDR3 runs 16 residues. Trimming removed 3 bases from V and 5 bases from J, with 16 bases in between. Germline V gives CDR1 KGHSH, CDR2 LQKENI.

This chain uses TRBV11-2 with TRBJ1-2, with a tentative D call TRBD1 (5 bases). With 2 bases removed from V and 6 bases from J, the gap between germline ends came to 19 bases. The germline V gene has CDR1 SGHAT and CDR2 FQNNGV. The CDR3 has 16 residues. For the CDR3, the DNA is TGTGCCAGCAGCTTAACCCCACGCGGCAGGGCTGATGGCTACACCTTC. It codes for CASSLTPRGRADGYTF.

CDR3 protein: CASSPREAATGEQFF. The CDR3 nucleotides read TGTGCCAGCTCACCACGAGAGGCAGCGACGGGGGAGCAGTTCTTC. The chain links TRBV18 to TRBJ2-1; D possibly corresponds to TRBD2 (5 bases). CDR3 length: 15 residues. Germline V CDR1 and CDR2: KGHSH, LQKENI. Trimming pared 1 base from V and 10 bases from J, leaving 17 bases between.

The chain carries TRBV5-8 and TRBJ2-7; tentative D call: TRBD2 (5 bases). Looked up from germline, CDR1 is SGHTS and CDR2 is YDEGEE. The CDR3 covers 15 residues. Trimming took off 5 bases at V and 4 bases at J, with 19 bases between the two ends. DNA for the CDR3: TGTGCCAGCAGTTCGACCCAGATACTAGGGTACGAGCAGTACTTC. It is translated as CASSSTQILGYEQYF. The entire variable domain, with the rest obtained from reference TRBV5-8 and TRBJ2-7, is as follows: EAGVTQSPTHLIKTRGQQATLRCSPISGHTSVYWYQQALGLGLQFLLWYDEGEERNRGNFPPRFSGRQFPNYSSELNVNALELEDSALYLCASSSTQILGYEQYFGPGTRLTVT.

The V gene is TRBV15, the J gene TRBJ2-7; 8 bases are shared with TRBD2. The CDR3 covers 14 residues. V shed 0 bases and J 5 bases; nucleotides not matched to a gene: 3. CDR1 and CDR2 (germline): LNHNV, YYDKDF (reference sequence). The CDR3 loop reads CATSRDRGGHEQYF. The CDR3 nucleotides read TGTGCCACCAGCAGAGATCGGGGGGGGCACGAGCAGTACTTC.

This chain joins TRBV18 and TRBJ2-7; perhaps TRBD2 as D (6 bases). The germline V gene has CDR1 KGHSH and CDR2 LQKENI. Trimming pared 2 bases from V and 3 bases from J, leaving 20 bases between. This CDR3 comprises 17 residues. In DNA, the CDR3 is TGTGCCAGCTCACCAGGGGCGGGACCTCCCCTGAGCTACGAGCAGTACTTC. This translates into CASSPGAGPPLSYEQYF.

This clone occurred once. CDR3 DNA sequence: TGTGCCAGCTCAAGTGGGCTTCAGAACACTGAAGCTTTCTTT. It yields the protein CASSSGLQNTEAFF. This chain joins TRBV18 and TRBJ1-1; D uncertain. From germline, CDR1 is KGHSH and CDR2 LQKENI. The V gene lost 5 bases and the J gene lost 1 base, with 11 bases spanning the gap. This CDR3 is built from 14 residues.

The chain is built from TRBV15 and TRBJ1-5; 7 bases fit TRBD1. The CDR3 covers 16 residues. Germline CDR1 LNHNV, CDR2 YYDKDF (reference sequence). Trimming at V came to 5 bases and at J to 3 bases, leaving 10 bases not matched to a gene. Here the CDR3 reads CATSGLPGQNNQPQHF. DNA of the CDR3: TGTGCCACCAGCGGTCTCCCGGGACAGAACAATCAGCCCCAGCATTTT.

This sequence joins TRBV18 and TRBJ1-1, with D tentatively TRBD1 (5 bases). CDR3 length: 17 amino acids. Per germline, CDR1 KGHSH and CDR2 LQKENI. Between the trimmed V and J ends, which lost 3 bases and 4 bases, there was a span of 21 bases. The CDR3 region is CASSPFLATAGGTEAFF. In DNA form, the CDR3 reads TGTGCCAGCTCACCCTTTCTAGCGACAGCTGGCGGCACTGAAGCTTTCTTT.

This clone was counted a single time. J is TRBJ2-1 and V is TRBV6-5; D is uncertain. V was cut by 2 bases and J by 5 bases, with 7 bases left in between. In germline, CDR1 is MNHEY, CDR2 SVGAGI. This CDR3 region has 13 residues. The CDR3 loop reads CASSYGPDNEQFF. The CDR3 DNA follows: TGTGCCAGCAGTTACGGGCCCGACAATGAGCAGTTCTTC.

This clone was recorded only once. The chain employs TRBV27 and TRBJ2-1, with D tentatively TRBD2 (5 bases). Germline CDR1 is MNHEY and CDR2 is SMNVEV (reference sequence). The V gene lost 9 bases and the J gene lost 0 bases, with 15 bases spanning the gap. This CDR3 has 15 amino acids. For the CDR3, the DNA is TGTGCCAGTTCCCCCTACCGGGACTCCTACAATGAGCAGTTCTTC. It yields the protein CASSPYRDSYNEQFF.

This rearrangement joins TRBV14 to TRBJ2-3, with a weak D call TRBD2 (6 bases). The ends were cut back, 4 bases at V and 3 bases at J, with 11 bases in the middle. The CDR3 has 14 residues. CDR1 is SGHDN, CDR2 FVKESK, per germline. Here the CDR3 reads CASSLTSVTDTQYF. The CDR3 DNA follows: TGTGCCAGCAGCCTGACTAGTGTAACAGATACGCAGTATTTT.

This chain links TRBV3-1 (or the pseudogene TRBV3-2) with TRBJ1-1; D ambiguous. CDR3 length equals 14 residues. V lost 0 bases and J 5 bases, leaving 10 bases between the germline ends. Per the germline V gene, CDR1 is LGHDT and CDR2 is YNNKEL (reference sequence). The CDR3 loop reads CASSQDWALTEAFF. CDR3 nucleotide sequence: TGTGCCAGCAGCCAAGATTGGGCCCTAACTGAAGCTTTCTTT.

The chain uses TRBV28 and TRBJ1-4, with D possibly being TRBD1 (5 bases). The CDR3 extends over 16 amino acids. V was pared by 3 bases and J by 2 bases, with 13 bases between. Germline V gives CDR1 MDHEN, CDR2 SYDVKM. The CDR3 is CASSLFAGVTNEKLFF. The CDR3 DNA reads as TGTGCCAGCAGTTTGTTTGCGGGGGTGACTAATGAAAAACTGTTTTTT.

The chain has TRBV19 and TRBJ2-3; 7 bases line up with TRBD1. The CDR3 spans 13 residues. CDR1 LNHDA and CDR2 SQIVND come from the germline V gene (reference sequence). After removal of 4 bases from V and 4 bases from J, the junction contained 2 bases not matched to a gene. The CDR3 protein is CASSRGQPDTQYF. The CDR3 nucleotides are TGTGCCAGTAGTAGGGGACAGCCAGATACGCAGTATTTT. The full variable domain, its missing parts supplied by reference TRBV19 and TRBJ2-3, is DGGITQSPKYLFRKEGQNVTLSCEQNLNHDAMYWYRQDPGQGLRLIYYSQIVNDFQKGDIAEGYSVSREKKESFPLTVTSAQKNPTAFYLCASSRGQPDTQYFGPGTRLTVL.

The chain combines TRBV11-2 with TRBJ1-3; D possibly corresponds to TRBD1 (6 bases). CDR3 length equals 13 residues. Germline V gene lookup returns CDR1 SGHAT and CDR2 FQNNGV. Deletions cut 4 bases from V and 7 bases from J, with 11 bases between. The CDR3 protein is CASSYPGVNTIYF. In DNA form, the CDR3 reads TGTGCCAGCAGCTATCCAGGGGTTAACACCATATATTTT. The whole variable domain, remainder taken from reference TRBV11-2 and TRBJ1-3, is EAGVAQSPRYKIIEKRQSVAFWCNPISGHATLYWYQQILGQGPKLLIQFQNNGVVDDSQLPKDRFSAERLKGVDSTLKIQPAKLEDSAVYLCASSYPGVNTIYFGEGSWLTVV.

The chain links TRBV21-1 to TRBJ1-3. TRBV21-1 is deemed a pseudogene. The CDR3 totals 17 residues. The CDR3 is CASSLGWGGISGNTIYF. The CDR3 coding sequence is TGTGCCAGCAGTCTCGGGTGGGGGGGAATCTCTGGAAACACCATATATTTT.

The rearrangement links TRBV6-2 or TRBV6-3 to TRBJ2-7; TRBD2 matches at 12 bases. The trim removed 4 bases at V and 4 bases at J, leaving 5 bases unmatched. Germline lookup yields CDR1 MNHEY and CDR2 SVGEGT. The CDR3 is made up of 15 amino acids. The CDR3 DNA reads TGTGCCAGCAGTTCCCGCACTAGCGGGAGGTACGAGCAGTACTTC. Amino acid sequence: CASSSRTSGRYEQYF.